The 8 T cell receptor beta chains in this list originate from one sample, sequenced in a study of blood T cell repertoires in COVID-19. Clones were read by immunoSEQ multiplex PCR, and TCRdb kept only the in-frame ones, dropping some. The data show hundreds of thousands of clones, with 87% seen just once and 2% to 2.5% held by the top ten. Material for sequencing was peripheral blood. The receptors stem from a woman aged 60-75 years with COVID-19, enrolled during active disease.

The rearrangement uses TRBV13 and TRBJ2-3, with TRBD2 as a possible D gene (5 bases). V lost 4 bases to trimming and J lost 4 bases, with 12 bases between them. Germline V gives CDR1 PRHDT, CDR2 FYEKMQ (reference sequence). The CDR3 runs to 14 residues. The CDR3 spells CASSSTRVSDTQYF. As DNA, the CDR3 is TGTGCCAGCAGCTCCACGAGGGTGTCAGATACGCAGTATTTT.

J is TRBJ2-1 and V is TRBV27; 13 bases are a match to TRBD2. Looked up from germline, CDR1 is MNHEY and CDR2 is SMNVEV (reference sequence). This CDR3 spans 15 amino acids. Losses at the gene ends were 7 bases for V and 9 bases for J; bases not matched to a gene: 9. DNA for the CDR3: TGTGCCAGCATTGGACTAGCGGGGGCGCCCCTTGAGCAGTTCTTC. Translating it yields CASIGLAGAPLEQFF.

The rearrangement joins TRBV7-8 to TRBJ1-5; D gene ambiguous. Germline V lookup: CDR1 SGHVS, CDR2 FQNEAQ. Trimming removed 3 bases from V and 0 bases from J, with 3 bases in between. The CDR3 totals 13 residues. CDR3 protein: CASSFHSNQPQHF. DNA of the CDR3: TGTGCCAGCAGCTTCCATAGCAATCAGCCCCAGCATTTT.

In its sample, this clone was seen once. The rearrangement links TRBV6-2 or TRBV6-3 to TRBJ1-5, with D possibly being TRBD1 (5 bases). CDR1 and CDR2 (germline): MNHEY, SVGEGT. This CDR3 contains 16 residues. Between the trimmed V and J ends, which lost 1 base and 2 bases, there was a span of 12 bases. In DNA form, the CDR3 reads TGTGCCAGCAGTTACTGGGGGGAAACGGGCAATCAGCCCCAGCATTTT. Protein: CASSYWGETGNQPQHF.

CDR3 nucleotides: TGTGCCAGCAGCGCCCAGGGGGACTATGGCTACACCTTC. Translated: CASSAQGDYGYTF. The V gene is TRBV3-1 (or the pseudogene TRBV3-2), the J gene TRBJ1-2; 7 bases are a match to TRBD1. Unmatched junction bases numbered 3, after V lost 5 bases and J lost 3 bases. Germline CDR1 reads LGHDT; CDR2 reads YNNKEL (reference sequence). The CDR3 is 13 amino acids.

The gene calls are TRBV2 and TRBJ1-2; D is perhaps TRBD1 (6 bases). This CDR3 spans 15 amino acids. The germline V gene encodes CDR1 SNHLY and CDR2 FYNNEI. The V end lost 3 bases, the J end lost 5 bases, and 16 bases lay between the germline ends. DNA for the CDR3: TGTGCCAGCAGTGATAGGGGGAAAGGACAGTATGGCTACACCTTC. Its translation: CASSDRGKGQYGYTF.

J is TRBJ1-2 and V is TRBV19, with 7 bases that match TRBD1. Per the germline V gene, CDR1 is LNHDA and CDR2 is SQIVND (reference sequence). With 6 bases clipped from V and 0 bases from J, the junction kept 7 bases outside the gene matches. The CDR3 is 15 amino acids. CDR3 residues: CASRQQGSANYGYTF. The DNA of the CDR3 is TGTGCCAGTAGACAACAGGGGTCGGCTAACTATGGCTACACCTTC. The full variable domain, with the rest looked up from reference TRBV19 and TRBJ1-2, is DGGITQSPKYLFRKEGQNVTLSCEQNLNHDAMYWYRQDPGQGLRLIYYSQIVNDFQKGDIAEGYSVSREKKESFPLTVTSAQKNPTAFYLCASRQQGSANYGYTFGSGTRLTVV.

The table lists this clone with a count of one. The chain links TRBV10-2 to TRBJ2-1, with 14 bases matching TRBD2. CDR3 length: 16 amino acids. The V and J ends lost 4 bases and 6 bases, in that order; junction bases with no gene match: 5. Germline V gives CDR1 WSHSY, CDR2 SAAADI. CDR3 residues: CASSAPTSGGANEQFF. The CDR3, as DNA: TGCGCCAGCAGTGCCCCGACTAGCGGGGGGGCCAATGAGCAGTTCTTC.